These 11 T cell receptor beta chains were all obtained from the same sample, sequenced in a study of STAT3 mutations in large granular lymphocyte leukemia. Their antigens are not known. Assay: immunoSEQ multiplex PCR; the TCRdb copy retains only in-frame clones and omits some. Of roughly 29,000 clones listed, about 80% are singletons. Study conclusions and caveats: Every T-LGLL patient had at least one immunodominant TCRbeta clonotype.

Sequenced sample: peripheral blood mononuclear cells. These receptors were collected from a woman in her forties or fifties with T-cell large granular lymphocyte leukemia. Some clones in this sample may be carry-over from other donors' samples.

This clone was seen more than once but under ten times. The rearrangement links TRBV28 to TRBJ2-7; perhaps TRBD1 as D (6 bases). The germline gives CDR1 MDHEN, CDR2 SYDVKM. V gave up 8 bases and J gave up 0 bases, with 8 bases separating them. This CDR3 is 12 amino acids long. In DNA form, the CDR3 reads TGTGCCAGCCGGGACAACTCCTACGAGCAGTACTTC. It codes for CASRDNSYEQYF.

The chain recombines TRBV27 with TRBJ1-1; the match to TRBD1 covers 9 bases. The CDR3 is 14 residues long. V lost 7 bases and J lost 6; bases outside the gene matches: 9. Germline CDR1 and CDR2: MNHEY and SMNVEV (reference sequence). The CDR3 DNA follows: TGTGCCAGCACCAAGGGACAGGGTCGGCCTGAAGCTTTCTTT. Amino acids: CASTKGQGRPEAFF.

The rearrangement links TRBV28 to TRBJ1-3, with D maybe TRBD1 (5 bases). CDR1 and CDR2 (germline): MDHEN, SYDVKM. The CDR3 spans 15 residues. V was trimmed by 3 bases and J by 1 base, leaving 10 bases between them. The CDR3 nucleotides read TGTGCCAGCAGTTTGGCAGGGTTGTCTGGAAACACCATATATTTT. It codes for CASSLAGLSGNTIYF.

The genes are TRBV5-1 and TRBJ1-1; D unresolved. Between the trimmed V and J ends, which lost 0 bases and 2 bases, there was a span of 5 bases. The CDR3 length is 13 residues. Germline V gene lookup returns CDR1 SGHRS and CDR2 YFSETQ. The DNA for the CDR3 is TGCGCCAGCAGCTTGGCCAGTAACACTGAAGCTTTCTTT. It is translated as CASSLASNTEAFF.

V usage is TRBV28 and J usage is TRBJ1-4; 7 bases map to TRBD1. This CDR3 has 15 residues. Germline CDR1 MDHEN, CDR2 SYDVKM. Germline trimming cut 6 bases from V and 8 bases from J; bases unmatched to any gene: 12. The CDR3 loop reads CASRTRGREGEKLFF. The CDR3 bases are TGTGCCAGCAGGACTAGGGGGCGGGAAGGGGAAAAACTGTTTTTT.

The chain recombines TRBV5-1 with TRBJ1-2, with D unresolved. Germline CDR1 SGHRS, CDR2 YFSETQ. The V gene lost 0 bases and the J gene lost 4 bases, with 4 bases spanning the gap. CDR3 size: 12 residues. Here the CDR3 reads CASSLGAYGYTF. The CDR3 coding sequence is TGCGCCAGCAGCTTGGGGGCCTATGGCTACACCTTC. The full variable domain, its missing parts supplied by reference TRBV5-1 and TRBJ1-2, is KAGVTQTPRYLIKTRGQQVTLSCSPISGHRSVSWYQQTPGQGLQFLFEYFSETQRNKGNFPGRFSGRQFSNSRSEMNVSTLELGDSALYLCASSLGAYGYTFGSGTRLTVV.

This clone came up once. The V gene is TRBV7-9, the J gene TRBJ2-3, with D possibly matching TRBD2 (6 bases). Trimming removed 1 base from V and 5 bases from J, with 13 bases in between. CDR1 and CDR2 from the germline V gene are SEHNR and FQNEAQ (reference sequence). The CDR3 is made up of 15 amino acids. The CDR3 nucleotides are TGTGCCAGCAGCTTAGTTTCGGGAGAAGTAGATACGCAGTATTTT. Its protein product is CASSLVSGEVDTQYF.

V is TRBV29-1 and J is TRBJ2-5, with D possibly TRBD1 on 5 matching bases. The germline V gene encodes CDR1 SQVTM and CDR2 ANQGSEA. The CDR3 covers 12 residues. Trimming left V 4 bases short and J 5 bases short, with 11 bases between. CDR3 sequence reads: CSVGQPGETQYF. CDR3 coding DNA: TGCAGCGTTGGACAGCCAGGGGAGACCCAGTACTTC.

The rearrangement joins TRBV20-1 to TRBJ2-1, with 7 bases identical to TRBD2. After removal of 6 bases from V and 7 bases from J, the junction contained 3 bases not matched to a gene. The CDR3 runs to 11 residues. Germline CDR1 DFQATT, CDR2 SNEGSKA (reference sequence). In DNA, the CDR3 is TGCAGTGCGCCCGGGAGGAATGAGCAGTTCTTC. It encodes CSAPGRNEQFF.

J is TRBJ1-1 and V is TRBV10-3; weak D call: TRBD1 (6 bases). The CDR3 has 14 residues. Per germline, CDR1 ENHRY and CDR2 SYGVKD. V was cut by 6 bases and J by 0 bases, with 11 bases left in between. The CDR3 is CAIRRQAMNTEAFF. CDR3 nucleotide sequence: TGTGCCATCAGGAGACAGGCCATGAACACTGAAGCTTTCTTT.

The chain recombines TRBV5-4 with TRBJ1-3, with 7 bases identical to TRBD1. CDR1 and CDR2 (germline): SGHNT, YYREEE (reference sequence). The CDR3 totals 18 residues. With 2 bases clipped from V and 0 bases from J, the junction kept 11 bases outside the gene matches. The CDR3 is CASSLRTGLLASGNTIYF. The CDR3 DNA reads TGTGCCAGCAGCTTACGGACAGGACTCCTTGCCTCTGGAAACACCATATATTTT.